This passage covers 19 T cell receptor beta chains from one sample sequenced in a study of cytomegalovirus exposure and HLA in healthy donors listed by TCRdb under 2017. The library was obtained by the immunoSEQ multiplex PCR assay. For the multiplex PCR, a mixture combining 60 forward primers for TCR Vbeta segments and 13 reverse primers for TCR Jbeta segments was used. TCRdb carries this immuneACCESS record with in-frame sequences only. Its versions omit some clonotypes, under half of them owing to an unresolved V gene in the studies checked, with the rest unexplained. The sample table records tens of thousands of clones; 73% of these occur just once. The top ten clonotypes cover approximately 5.5% of the sample. Sequencing used PBMCs. All receptors come from a man between 50 and 59 years old in good health and CMV-seronegative.

This chain joins TRBV19 and TRBJ1-5, with D tentatively TRBD1 (6 bases). The germline gives CDR1 LNHDA, CDR2 SQIVND (reference sequence). This CDR3 is 12 amino acids long. Trimming took off 9 bases at V and 5 bases at J, with 11 bases between the two ends. The DNA for the CDR3 is TGTGCCAGCGGGGGGCGGCATCAGCCCCAGCATTTT. It codes for CASGGRHQPQHF.

The chain recombines TRBV11-3 with TRBJ2-1, with TRBD2 matching over 11 bases. Germline CDR1 reads SGHNT; CDR2 reads YENEEA. Losses at the gene ends were 4 bases for V and 5 bases for J; bases not matched to a gene: 7. The CDR3 runs to 16 residues. The CDR3 reads CASSSTGTSGNNEQFF. CDR3 DNA: TGTGCCAGCAGCTCAACCGGGACTAGCGGAAACAATGAGCAGTTCTTC.

A single count supports this clone. J is TRBJ2-4 and V is TRBV6-6, with 15 nucleotides matching TRBD2. CDR1 and CDR2 (germline): MNHNY, SVGAGI (reference sequence). V was clipped by 5 bases and J by 7 bases; unmatched bases: 6. The CDR3 is 16 amino acids. Written as DNA, the CDR3 is TGTGCCAGCAGTCGGACTAGCGGGGGGGCGGCGAACATTCAGTACTTC. The encoded protein is CASSRTSGGAANIQYF.

This clone was detected only a few times. This chain uses TRBV5-4 with TRBJ2-2; 8 positions match TRBD1. The germline CDR1 and CDR2 sequences are SGHNT and YYREEE (reference sequence). This CDR3 spans 16 amino acids. V lost 4 bases, J lost 5 bases, and 10 bases stayed unmatched. This chain's CDR3 is CASSLPGGGSTGELFF. Here the CDR3 DNA reads TGTGCCAGCAGCCTACCAGGGGGCGGATCTACCGGGGAGCTGTTTTTT.

This clone was found a few times. The chain carries TRBV9 and TRBJ2-1; 9 positions match TRBD2. The CDR3 has 18 residues. The trim removed 4 bases at V and 1 base at J, leaving 12 bases unmatched. The V gene's germline CDR1 is SGDLS and CDR2 YYNGEE. CDR3 nucleotides: TGTGCCAGCAGCCCGCTAGGCGGGGGGGCGGGTTCCTACAATGAGCAGTTCTTC. Its protein is CASSPLGGGAGSYNEQFF. The full variable domain, its missing parts supplied by reference TRBV9 and TRBJ2-1, is DSGVTQTPKHLITATGQRVTLRCSPRSGDLSVYWYQQSLDQGLQFLIQYYNGEERAKGNILERFSAQQFPDLHSELNLSSLELGDSALYFCASSPLGGGAGSYNEQFFGPGTRLTVL.

The rearrangement uses TRBV5-1 and TRBJ1-4; a possible D gene is TRBD1 (6 bases). Germline assignment: CDR1 SGHRS and CDR2 YFSETQ. Trimming removed 2 bases from V and 11 bases from J, with 25 bases in between. The CDR3 extends over 17 amino acids. In DNA, the CDR3 is TGCGCCAGCAGCTTCAGTAGGACAGTGACGGGATGGGGTAAACTGTTTTTT. Residues: CASSFSRTVTGWGKLFF.

This chain uses TRBV29-1 with TRBJ1-1; unclear D gene. In germline, CDR1 is SQVTM, CDR2 ANQGSEA. V lost 7 bases to trimming and J lost 3 bases, with 18 bases between them. The CDR3 runs to 14 residues. The CDR3 spells CSATLGFRDTEAFF. DNA for the CDR3: TGCAGCGCCACACTAGGGTTCCGGGACACTGAAGCTTTCTTT.

This clone was seen only a few times. J is TRBJ1-5 and V is TRBV6-5; 7 bases are shared with TRBD1. Per germline, CDR1 MNHEY and CDR2 SVGAGI. J gave up 6 bases and V 2 bases, and 10 bases lay outside the gene matches. CDR3 size: 16 residues. CDR3 sequence reads: CASSYGSDRVTQPQHF. The DNA of the CDR3 is TGTGCCAGCAGTTACGGCTCAGACAGGGTTACTCAGCCCCAGCATTTT.

A word on this clone: One junction end disagrees with the germline gene, perhaps due to a read error. The rearrangement joins TRBV5-1 to TRBJ1-5, with D possibly being TRBD1 (5 bases). The CDR3 runs 15 residues. Looked up from germline, CDR1 is SGHRS and CDR2 is YFSETQ. CDR3 coding DNA: TGCGCCAGTAGCTTATTACAGGAGGAGGGTCAGCCCCAGCATTTT. It translates to CASSLLQEEGQPQHF.

This clone was observed a handful of times. The chain joins TRBV5-1 to TRBJ2-3; 8 bases are a match to TRBD2. CDR1 and CDR2 (germline): SGHRS, YFSETQ. CDR3 size: 15 residues. With 7 bases clipped from V and 2 bases from J, the junction kept 9 bases outside the gene matches. The CDR3 protein is CASGLAGLNTDTQYF. The CDR3 region has the DNA TGCGCCAGCGGATTAGCGGGGCTAAACACAGATACGCAGTATTTT.

This chain connects TRBV27 to TRBJ2-3, with 12 bases that match TRBD2. The CDR3 is 14 residues long. J was trimmed by 7 bases and V by 5 bases; bases with no gene match: 4. Germline V gene lookup returns CDR1 MNHEY and CDR2 SMNVEV (reference sequence). The CDR3 protein is CASSTTSGGHTQYF. DNA for the CDR3: TGTGCCAGCAGTACGACTAGCGGGGGACATACGCAGTATTTT.

The V and J genes are TRBV6-5 and TRBJ2-5; the D gene is possibly TRBD1 (5 bases). CDR1 is MNHEY and CDR2 is SVGAGI in the germline V gene. Deletions cut 6 bases from V and 3 bases from J, with 14 bases between. The CDR3 is 14 residues long. This chain's CDR3 is CASRQPGREETQYF. The CDR3 region has the DNA TGTGCCAGCAGGCAACCAGGGCGCGAAGAGACCCAGTACTTC.

The gene calls are TRBV7-8 and TRBJ1-1, with D possibly being TRBD1 (5 bases). Trimming pared 5 bases from V and 6 bases from J, leaving 19 bases between. From germline, CDR1 is SGHVS and CDR2 FQNEAQ. This CDR3 has 15 residues. Here the CDR3 reads CASSPGARVYSEAFF. In DNA form, the CDR3 reads TGTGCCAGCAGCCCGGGAGCCAGGGTGTATTCTGAAGCTTTCTTT.

This rearrangement joins TRBV11-2 to TRBJ2-1; TRBD2 matches 8 bases. The V gene's germline CDR1 is SGHAT and CDR2 FQNNGV. The CDR3 is 18 amino acids. The ends lost 4 bases at V and 7 bases at J; junction bases unmatched: 18. CDR3 sequence (DNA): TGTGCCAGCAGCTCGCTCCGATCGGGAGGGGGTAGATATAATGAGCAGTTCTTC. Its translation: CASSSLRSGGGRYNEQFF.

The genes are TRBV9 and TRBJ2-1; D is unresolved. V lost 4 bases and J 7 bases, leaving 6 bases between the germline ends. From germline, CDR1 is SGDLS and CDR2 YYNGEE. The CDR3 is 11 residues long. CDR3 DNA sequence: TGTGCCAGCAGCTACCAGAATGAGCAGTTCTTC. Translation gives CASSYQNEQFF.

The rearrangement links TRBV7-9 to TRBJ2-5, with 8 bases that match TRBD1. Germline V gene data show CDR1 as SEHNR and CDR2 as FQNEAQ (reference sequence). The CDR3 runs to 15 residues. The junction had 9 bases not matched to a gene; V was cut back by 7 bases and J by 2 bases. DNA for the CDR3: TGTGCCAGCACCCCTCAAGACAGGGGTCAAGAGACCCAGTACTTC. Amino acid sequence: CASTPQDRGQETQYF.

The genes are TRBV11-2 and TRBJ2-5; a possible D gene is TRBD1 (5 bases). With 5 bases removed from V and 5 bases from J, the gap between germline ends came to 12 bases. The CDR3 extends over 13 amino acids. CDR1 and CDR2 from the germline V gene are SGHAT and FQNNGV. The CDR3 protein is CASSPWGLETQYF. CDR3 sequence (DNA): TGTGCCAGCAGCCCCTGGGGCTTGGAGACCCAGTACTTC.

The chain combines TRBV10-1 with TRBJ1-3, with D hard to call. Per germline, CDR1 WNHNN and CDR2 SYGVQD (reference sequence). Trimming pared 6 bases from V and 0 bases from J, leaving 9 bases between. CDR3 length: 14 amino acids. The CDR3 reads CASSELPSGNTIYF. CDR3 sequence (DNA): TGCGCCAGCAGCGAGCTACCCTCTGGAAACACCATATATTTT.

This clone was recorded only once. The chain carries TRBV25-1 and TRBJ1-2, with D uncertain. The CDR3 runs 13 residues. In germline, CDR1 is MGHDK, CDR2 SYGVNS. Trimming shortened V by 3 bases and J by 1 base, and 6 bases separated the two germline ends. CDR3 DNA sequence: TGTGCCAGCAGTGACAGTTATAACTATGGCTACACCTTC. Translating gives CASSDSYNYGYTF.